The sequence of this TCR beta chain was determined in a study of shared clonotypes between healthy human individuals. Findings of the study overall: Richness estimates generally favored naive over memory subsets.

CD45RA+ naive and CD45RA-negative memory subsets were separated from CD4+ cells. V shed 6 bases and J shed 0 bases, with 11 bases lying between them. Per the germline V gene, CDR1 is SGHRS and CDR2 is YFSETQ. The CDR3 runs 14 residues. Assay used: immunoSEQ multiplex PCR; TCRdb lists only in-frame clones, some missing. The data show around 940,000 clones, more than 75% seen once. Notes on this clone: The antigen remains undetermined.

The sample was memory CD4+ T cells sorted from blood. Subset noted: CD45RA-negative fraction. The chain links TRBV5-1 to TRBJ2-3, with D perhaps matching TRBD2 (6 bases). The sequence derives from a man aged 18 to 29 in good health. CDR3 bases: TGCGCCAGCAACCGCGGGGAGAGCACAGATACGCAGTATTTT. The encoded protein is CASNRGESTDTQYF. The full variable domain, with the rest looked up from reference TRBV5-1 and TRBJ2-3, is KAGVTQTPRYLIKTRGQQVTLSCSPISGHRSVSWYQQTPGQGLQFLFEYFSETQRNKGNFPGRFSGRQFSNSRSEMNVSTLELGDSALYLCASNRGESTDTQYFGPGTRLTVL.